The next 26 T cell receptor beta chains were all read from a single sample in a study of tumor-infiltrating lymphocytes in primary liver carcinoma. With a constant-region primer, TCR beta cDNA was made from 500 ng of total RNA. Libraries covering TCR beta were generated through three nested multiplex PCR rounds (using a slightly modified ARM-PCR). With TRBV1-TRBV30 forward primers and a C-beta reverse primer, the first two PCR rounds were run for about 10 cycles each. TCRdb reprocessed the multiplex PCR reads via MiXCR and lists one record per CDR3 protein. The table lists about 75,000 distinct CDR3 sequences, roughly 69% of them singletons, with about 26% in the top ten. Investigators took RNA and DNA out together from roughly 21-30 mg of unsorted bulk tissue. The sample consisted of tumor-adjacent normal liver tissue. All receptors come from a man in his forties with primary liver carcinoma and hepatitis B virus infection.

This clonotype has a handful of counts. With a much larger clone just one base away, this may be a read error. This chain joins TRBV7-9 and TRBJ1-2, with D perhaps TRBD1 (6 bases). CDR3 size: 13 residues. The germline CDR1 and CDR2 sequences are SEHNR and FQNEAQ (reference sequence). The CDR3 nucleotides are TGTGCCAGCAGTTCCACAGGGAACTATGACTACACCTTC. Translation: CASSSTGNYDYTF.

The chain is built from TRBV2 and TRBJ1-1, with D unresolved. The CDR3 is 11 residues long. V was trimmed by 10 bases and J by 8 bases, leaving 14 bases between them. Germline CDR1 is SNHLY and CDR2 is FYNNEI. CDR3 in DNA: TGTGCCAACACCAACCGGGCAGAAGCTTTCTTT. It is translated as CANTNRAEAFF.

The chain is built from TRBV10-3 and TRBJ2-7; D tentatively fits TRBD1 or TRBD2 (5 bases each). The CDR3 is made up of 18 amino acids. Germline CDR1 and CDR2: ENHRY and SYGVKD. Trimming cost V 3 bases and J 2 bases, with 23 bases left between them. The CDR3: CAISDPSLRDDRAYEQYF. The CDR3 DNA reads as TGTGCCATCAGTGACCCATCCCTCCGGGACGATAGGGCCTACGAGCAGTACTTC.

On this clonotype: One end of the junction varies from germline; a read error may be responsible. The genes are TRBV5-4 and TRBJ2-7; 10 bases are shared with TRBD1. Per germline, CDR1 SGHNT and CDR2 YYREEE (reference sequence). The CDR3 runs to 14 residues. DNA for the CDR3: TGTGCTAGCACCAGACAGGGGGCATCCTACGAGCAGCACTTC. As protein: CASTRQGASYEQHF.

As concerns this clonotype: Without the conserved terminal phenylalanine or tryptophan, this CDR3 likely stems from a read error. This rearrangement joins TRBV6-1 to TRBJ1-5; D ambiguous. V was clipped by 0 bases and J by 12 bases, with 12 bases between them. Germline V gene lookup returns CDR1 MNHNS and CDR2 SASEGT. The CDR3 sequence is 13 residues long. Here the CDR3 DNA reads TGTGCCAGCAGTGAAGCGCTTCTAAGTAACCAGCATTAT. Protein: CASSEALLSNQHY.

With respect to this clonotype: Being one base from a much bigger clone, this may be a read error. V usage is TRBV7-9 and J usage is TRBJ2-3; D gene unclear. The CDR3 length is 14 residues. Germline V gene sequence: CDR1 SEHNR, CDR2 FQNEAQ (reference sequence). Trimming removed 5 bases at V and 4 bases at J, with 13 bases between. The CDR3, as DNA: TGTGCCAGCAGCCCGACGTTGTCCCCAGATACGCAGTATTTT. The encoded protein is CASSPTLSPDTQYF.

In regard to this clonotype: Possible read error: a much larger clone is one base away. The chain has TRBV7-9 and TRBJ2-2; D unclear. Trimming took 9 bases from V and 3 from J, leaving 14 bases between them. This CDR3 has 14 residues. Germline V gene sequence: CDR1 SEHNR, CDR2 FQNEAQ (reference sequence). CDR3 region: CASISRSHTGELFF. CDR3 DNA: TGTGCCAGTATCAGCAGGAGCCACACCGGGGAGCTGTTTTTT.

The table lists this clonotype with a few counts. The gene calls are TRBV30 and TRBJ1-1; possible D gene TRBD1, 5 bases. V was trimmed by 2 bases and J by 3 bases, leaving 10 bases between them. The CDR3 is made up of 13 amino acids. The germline gives CDR1 GTSNPN, CDR2 SVGIG (reference sequence). The CDR3 here is CAWSPIQDTEAFF. The CDR3 region has the DNA TGTGCCTGGAGTCCGATACAGGACACTGAAGCTTTCTTT.

For this clonotype: The CDR3 ends on some other residue instead of the conserved phenylalanine or tryptophan, so this is likely a read error. The chain links TRBV5-6 to TRBJ2-1; D perhaps matches TRBD2 (5 bases). The CDR3 length is 16 residues. Germline V gene lookup returns CDR1 SGHDT and CDR2 YYEEEE. CDR3 in DNA: TGTGTCAGCAGCTTGGCGGGTGAAAGCTCCTACAATGAGCAGTTCTTA. It is translated as CVSSLAGESSYNEQFL.

V and J are TRBV10-2 and TRBJ2-5; no firm D call. Trimming removed 7 bases from V and 5 bases from J, with 14 bases in between. This CDR3 is built from 13 residues. CDR1 and CDR2 from the germline V gene are WSHSY and SAAADI. The CDR3 nucleotides are TGCGCCAGCAAAATTAGCCGGAGCGAGACCCAGTACTTC. Its protein product is CASKISRSETQYF.

A note on this clonotype: An end of the junction does not agree with germline; a read error may underlie this. J is TRBJ2-5 and V is TRBV11-2; maybe TRBD2 (6 bases). This CDR3 has 16 amino acids. From germline, CDR1 is SGHAT and CDR2 FQNNGV. In DNA form, the CDR3 reads TGTGCCAGCAGATCCCGGGACTCAGCCCACCAAGAGACCCAGAACTTC. Amino acids: CASRSRDSAHQETQNF.

This clonotype has only one observation. Germline and junction disagree at one end, which may indicate a read error. The CDR3 nucleotides are TGTACCAGCACCCCACTCTTAGCGGGAGGGAGAAACGAGCAGTACTTC. This sequence encodes CTSTPLLAGGRNEQYF. The genes are TRBV6-6 and TRBJ2-7, with 11 positions matching TRBD2. This CDR3 contains 16 residues. CDR1 is MNHNY and CDR2 is SVGAGI in the germline V gene (reference sequence).

A remark on this clonotype: A much bigger clone sits one base away, suggesting this may be a read error. This CDR3 reads CVSSQETPVDEQYF. The CDR3 bases are TGCGTCAGCAGCCAAGAGACCCCTGTTGACGAGCAGTACTTC. V and J are TRBV4-1 and TRBJ2-7, with unresolved D. CDR3 length: 14 amino acids. Looked up from germline, CDR1 is MGHRA and CDR2 is YSYEKL.

This clonotype is a singleton in its sample. One end of the junction fails to match germline, which may point to a read error. The chain joins TRBV5-1 to TRBJ2-3, with D perhaps being TRBD1 or TRBD2 (5 bases each). This CDR3 has 16 residues. Germline CDR1 SGHRS, CDR2 YFSETQ. The CDR3 sequence: CASSSGPADPTDTQYF. Written as DNA, the CDR3 is TGCGCCAGTAGCTCGGGACCAGCGGACCCTACAGATACGCAGTATTTT.

Worth noting for this clonotype: At one end, the junction sequence differs from germline, possibly due to a read error. The chain couples TRBV29-1 to TRBJ2-1; D not certain. Germline lookup yields CDR1 SQVTM and CDR2 ANQGSEA. The CDR3 runs to 14 residues. This CDR3 reads CGVGCQLAYNGQFF. The CDR3 DNA reads as TGCGGCGTTGGGTGCCAGTTAGCCTACAATGGGCAGTTCTTC.

The gene calls are TRBV29-1 and TRBJ2-1, with D perhaps TRBD1 (6 bases). Trimming stripped 7 bases from V and 3 bases from J, with 10 bases between. CDR3 size: 12 residues. CDR1 and CDR2 (germline): SQVTM, ANQGSEA. The CDR3 region has the DNA TGCAGCGCTCAGGACAGCTACAATGAGCAGTTCTTC. Translated: CSAQDSYNEQFF.

With respect to this clonotype: Germline and junction disagree at one end, which may indicate a read error. The chain employs TRBV11-1 and TRBJ2-1; 7 bases fit TRBD2. Germline lookup yields CDR1 SGHAT and CDR2 FQDESV (reference sequence). This CDR3 has 15 amino acids. The CDR3 loop reads CTSREGTILSNEQSF. The CDR3 coding sequence is TGTACCAGCAGGGAGGGTACAATCCTCTCTAATGAGCAGTCCTTC.

The V call is TRBV4-2, the J call TRBJ2-1; a possible D gene is TRBD2 (5 bases). Trimming left V 0 bases short and J 9 bases short, with 15 bases between. CDR1 and CDR2 from the germline V gene are LGHNA and YNFKEQ. This CDR3 has 15 amino acids. CDR3 region: CASSQDWTGGGEQFF. The CDR3, as DNA: TGTGCCAGCAGCCAAGATTGGACTGGCGGCGGTGAGCAGTTCTTC.

As concerns this clonotype: This clone may be a read error of a much larger clone one base away. The chain uses TRBV28 and TRBJ1-1; a weak D match, TRBD1 (6 bases). Germline V gene sequence: CDR1 MDHEN, CDR2 SYDVKM. The V gene lost 5 bases and the J gene lost 0 bases, with 16 bases spanning the gap. CDR3 length: 16 residues. CDR3: CASSLHLQGLNTEAFF. The CDR3 DNA sequence: TGTGCCAGCAGTCTTCATTTACAGGGTTTGAACACTGAAGCTTTCTTT.

Points on this clonotype: One end of the junction is discordant with germline, which a read error may explain. J is TRBJ2-4 and V is TRBV11-1; a possible D gene is TRBD2 (7 bases). The CDR3 runs 14 residues. Germline-derived CDR1 and CDR2 are SGHAT and FQDESV (reference sequence). The CDR3 DNA reads TGTGCAAGCAGCCCGCAGACGGGGGGCAACAATCAGTACTTC. Amino acids: CASSPQTGGNNQYF.

This clonotype was observed a few times. The genes are TRBV7-3 and TRBJ2-2; 9 nucleotides line up with TRBD2. The V and J ends lost 2 bases and 5 bases, in that order; junction bases with no gene match: 6. The CDR3 has 16 amino acids. From germline, CDR1 is SGHTA and CDR2 FQGTGA. CDR3 DNA sequence: TGTGCCAGCAGCTTAGGCGGGAGGGCCGAGACCGGGGAGCTGTTTTTT. This gives the protein CASSLGGRAETGELFF.

Worth noting for this clonotype: Germline is not matched at one junction end, which may reflect a read error. DNA for the CDR3: TGTACCAGCAGTTTTTTCGGACTAGCGGGAGGGGGAATCTCCTACGAGGAGTATTTC. As protein: CTSSFFGLAGGGISYEEYF. The V call is TRBV28, the J call TRBJ2-7, with 15 positions matching TRBD2. The CDR3 is 19 residues long. The germline CDR1 and CDR2 sequences are MDHEN and SYDVKM.

The chain has TRBV11-2 and TRBJ1-2; D is unclear. This CDR3 is 13 amino acids long. CDR1 SGHAT and CDR2 FQNNGV come from the germline V gene. The V end was cut by 1 base, the J end by 2 bases, with 5 bases between. The CDR3 sequence is CASSLGGNYGYTF. The CDR3 nucleotides are TGTGCCAGCAGCTTAGGGGGAAACTATGGCTACACCTTC.

A remark on this clonotype: One end of the junction fails to match germline, which may point to a read error. The V gene is TRBV28, the J gene TRBJ2-7; D is uncertain. The germline CDR1 and CDR2 sequences are MDHEN and SYDVKM. The CDR3 is made up of 12 amino acids. CDR3 amino acids: CVSTLPGYNQYF. The CDR3 DNA sequence: TGTGTCAGCACTTTACCGGGCTACAACCAGTACTTC.

Comments on this clonotype: At one end the junction does not follow the germline gene, possibly because of a read error. This chain uses TRBV6-1 with TRBJ2-1, with TRBD2 matching over 7 bases. The CDR3 is 16 residues long. Per the germline V gene, CDR1 is MNHNS and CDR2 is SASEGT. Written as DNA, the CDR3 is TGTGCCAGCAGGCACATGGGAGGGAGCTTCCTAAATGGGCAGTTCTTC. Amino acids: CASRHMGGSFLNGQFF.

This chain uses TRBV6-2 or TRBV6-3 with TRBJ2-5, with D perhaps matching TRBD1 (5 bases). V gave up 6 bases and J gave up 2 bases, with 22 bases separating them. The V gene's germline CDR1 is MNHEY and CDR2 SVGEGT. This CDR3 spans 17 amino acids. The CDR3 here is CASSTRLRQMRQETQYF. The CDR3 nucleotides read TGTGCCAGCAGCACGCGCCTCAGACAGATGCGACAAGAGACCCAGTACTTC.